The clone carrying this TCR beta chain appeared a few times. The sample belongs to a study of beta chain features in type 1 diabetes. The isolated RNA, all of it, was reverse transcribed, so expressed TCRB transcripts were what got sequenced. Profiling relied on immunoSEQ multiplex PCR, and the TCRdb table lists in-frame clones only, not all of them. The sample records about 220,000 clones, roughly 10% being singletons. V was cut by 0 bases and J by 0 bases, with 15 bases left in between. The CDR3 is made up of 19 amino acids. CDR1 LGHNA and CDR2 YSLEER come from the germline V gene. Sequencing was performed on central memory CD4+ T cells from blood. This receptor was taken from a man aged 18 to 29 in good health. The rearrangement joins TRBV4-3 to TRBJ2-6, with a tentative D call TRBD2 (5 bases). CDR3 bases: TGCGCCAGCAGCCAAGAATTCCTTACTAGAAGCTCTGGGGCCAACGTCCTGACTTTC. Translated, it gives CASSQEFLTRSSGANVLTF.